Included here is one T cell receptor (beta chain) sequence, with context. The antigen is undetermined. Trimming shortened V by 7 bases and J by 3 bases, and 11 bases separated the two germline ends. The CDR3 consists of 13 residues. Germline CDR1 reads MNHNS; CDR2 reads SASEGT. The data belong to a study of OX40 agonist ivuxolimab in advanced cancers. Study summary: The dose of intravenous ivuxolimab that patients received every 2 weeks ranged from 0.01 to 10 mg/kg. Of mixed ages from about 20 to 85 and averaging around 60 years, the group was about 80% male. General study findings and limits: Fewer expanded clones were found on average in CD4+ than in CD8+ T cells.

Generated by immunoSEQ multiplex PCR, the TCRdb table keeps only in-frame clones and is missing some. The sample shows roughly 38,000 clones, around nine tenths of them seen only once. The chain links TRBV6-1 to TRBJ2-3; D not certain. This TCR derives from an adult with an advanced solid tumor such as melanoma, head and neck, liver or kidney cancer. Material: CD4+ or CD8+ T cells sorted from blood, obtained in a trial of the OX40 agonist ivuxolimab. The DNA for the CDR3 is TGTGCCAGCACGCGGATACCTACAGATACGCAGTATTTT. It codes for CASTRIPTDTQYF.